This T cell receptor (beta chain) is from a study of T-cell memory formation after mild COVID-19. Study information: Clusters were largely donor specific. Study outcomes and limitations: Largely, contracting CD4+ clones fell within CM and EM, and contracting CD8+ clones within EMRA. CD4/CD8 balance held among clones contracting day 15 to 85, and later expanders leaned CD4+.

This clonotype has just a few counts. Its antigen is not identified. After 5'RACE with constant-segment primers, TCR alpha and TCR beta cDNA libraries carrying sample barcodes and UMIs were obtained. TCRdb redid the calling of the 5' RACE reads with MiXCR, one entry per CDR3 protein. This sample has 200,000 to 300,000 distinct CDR3 sequences, with around 17% found just once. The V gene lost 4 bases and the J gene lost 7 bases, with 20 bases spanning the gap. Per germline, CDR1 SGHTA and CDR2 FQGNSA. The CDR3 spans 16 residues. The sequencing input was PBMCs or a T cell subset sorted from them (not recorded which). The receptor's source is a man aged 18 to 35 who had mild COVID-19 (a few samples of this study predate the infection). Cell type and time point are not known. This chain joins TRBV7-2 and TRBJ2-1; a weak D match, TRBD1 (7 bases). CDR3 region: CASSSWGDSSWNEQFF. CDR3 DNA sequence: TGTGCCAGCAGCTCCTGGGGGGACAGCTCTTGGAATGAGCAGTTCTTC.